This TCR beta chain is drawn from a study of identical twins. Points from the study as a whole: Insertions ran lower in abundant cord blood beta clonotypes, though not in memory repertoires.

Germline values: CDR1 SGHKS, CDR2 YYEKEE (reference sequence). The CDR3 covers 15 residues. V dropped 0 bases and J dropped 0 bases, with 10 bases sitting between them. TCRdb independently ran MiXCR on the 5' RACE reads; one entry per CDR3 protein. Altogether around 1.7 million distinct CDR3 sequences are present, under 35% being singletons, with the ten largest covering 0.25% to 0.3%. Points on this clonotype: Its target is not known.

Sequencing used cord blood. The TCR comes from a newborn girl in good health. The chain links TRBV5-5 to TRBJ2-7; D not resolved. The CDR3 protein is CASSLEGRFSYEQYF. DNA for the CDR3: TGTGCCAGCAGCTTGGAGGGCAGATTCTCCTACGAGCAGTACTTC.